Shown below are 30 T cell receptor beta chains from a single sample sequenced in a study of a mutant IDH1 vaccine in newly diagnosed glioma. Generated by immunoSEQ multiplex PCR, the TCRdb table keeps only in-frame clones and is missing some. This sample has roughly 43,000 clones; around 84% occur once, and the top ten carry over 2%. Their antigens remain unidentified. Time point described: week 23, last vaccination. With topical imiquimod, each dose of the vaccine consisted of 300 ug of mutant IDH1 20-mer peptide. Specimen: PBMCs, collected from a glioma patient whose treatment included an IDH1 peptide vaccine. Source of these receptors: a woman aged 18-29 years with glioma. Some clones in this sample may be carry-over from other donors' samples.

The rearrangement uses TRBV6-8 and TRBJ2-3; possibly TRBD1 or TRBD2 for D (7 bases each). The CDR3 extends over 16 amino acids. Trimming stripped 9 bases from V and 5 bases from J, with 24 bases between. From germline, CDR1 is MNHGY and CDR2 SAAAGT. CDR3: CARQGGETGLKDTQYF. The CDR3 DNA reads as TGTGCCAGGCAGGGGGGGGAGACAGGCCTAAAAGATACGCAGTATTTT.

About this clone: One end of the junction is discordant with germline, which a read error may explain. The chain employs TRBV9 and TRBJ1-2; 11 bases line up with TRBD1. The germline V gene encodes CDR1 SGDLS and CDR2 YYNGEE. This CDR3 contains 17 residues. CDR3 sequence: CASSVGSGQGENYGYTF. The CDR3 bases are TGTGCCAGCAGCGTAGGCTCGGGACAGGGGGAGAACTACGGCTACACCTTC.

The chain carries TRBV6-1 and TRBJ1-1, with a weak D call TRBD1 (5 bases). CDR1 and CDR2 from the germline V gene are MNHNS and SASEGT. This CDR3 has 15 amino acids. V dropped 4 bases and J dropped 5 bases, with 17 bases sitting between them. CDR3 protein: CASSAGRGAWTEAFF. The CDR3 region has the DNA TGTGCCAGCAGTGCCGGGAGAGGGGCATGGACTGAAGCTTTCTTT.

The chain's CDR3 is CSAGRGGSHNEQFF. CDR3 DNA: TGCAGCGCCGGGAGGGGGGGGTCCCACAATGAGCAGTTCTTC. The rearrangement joins TRBV29-1 to TRBJ2-1; 8 bases match TRBD2. Trimming removed 7 bases from V and 5 bases from J; junction bases left unmatched: 10. Germline loops: CDR1 SQVTM, CDR2 ANQGSEA. This CDR3 contains 14 residues.

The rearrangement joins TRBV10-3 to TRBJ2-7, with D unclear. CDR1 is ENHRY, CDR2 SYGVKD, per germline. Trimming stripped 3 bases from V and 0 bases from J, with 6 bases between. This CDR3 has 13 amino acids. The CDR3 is CAISDEISYEQYF. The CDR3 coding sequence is TGTGCCATCAGTGACGAGATCTCCTACGAGCAGTACTTC.

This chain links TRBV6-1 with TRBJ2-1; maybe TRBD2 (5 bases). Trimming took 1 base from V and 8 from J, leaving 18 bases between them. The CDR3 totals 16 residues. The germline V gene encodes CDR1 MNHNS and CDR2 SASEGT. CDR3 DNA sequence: TGTGCCAGCAGTGAAGAAATCAGCGGACCCCTCGATGAGCAGTTCTTC. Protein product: CASSEEISGPLDEQFF.

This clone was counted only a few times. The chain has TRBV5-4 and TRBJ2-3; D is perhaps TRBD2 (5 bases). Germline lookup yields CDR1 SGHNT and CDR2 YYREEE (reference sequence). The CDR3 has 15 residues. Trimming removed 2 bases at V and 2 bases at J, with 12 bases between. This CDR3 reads CASSLSSLYTDTQYF. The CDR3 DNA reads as TGTGCCAGCAGCTTATCTAGCCTCTACACAGATACGCAGTATTTT.

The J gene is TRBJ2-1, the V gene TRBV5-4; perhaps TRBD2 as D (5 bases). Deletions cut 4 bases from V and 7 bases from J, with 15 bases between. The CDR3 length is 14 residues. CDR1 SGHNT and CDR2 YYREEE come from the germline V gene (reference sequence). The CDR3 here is CASSPVGSRNEQFF. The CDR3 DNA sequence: TGTGCCAGCAGCCCCGTTGGGAGCCGAAATGAGCAGTTCTTC.

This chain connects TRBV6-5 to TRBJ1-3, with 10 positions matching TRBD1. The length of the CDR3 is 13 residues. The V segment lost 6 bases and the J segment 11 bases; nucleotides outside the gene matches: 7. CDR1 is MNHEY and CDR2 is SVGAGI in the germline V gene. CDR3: CASRLRDRGSIYF. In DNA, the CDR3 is TGTGCCAGCAGGCTTCGGGACAGGGGTTCCATATATTTT.

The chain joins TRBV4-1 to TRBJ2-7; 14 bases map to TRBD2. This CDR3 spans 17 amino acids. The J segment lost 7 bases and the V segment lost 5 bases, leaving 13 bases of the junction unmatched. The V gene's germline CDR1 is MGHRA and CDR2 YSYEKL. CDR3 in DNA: TGCGCCAGCAGCGGACCGACTAGCGGGAGGGCTAAAAGGGAGCAGTACTTC. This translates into CASSGPTSGRAKREQYF.

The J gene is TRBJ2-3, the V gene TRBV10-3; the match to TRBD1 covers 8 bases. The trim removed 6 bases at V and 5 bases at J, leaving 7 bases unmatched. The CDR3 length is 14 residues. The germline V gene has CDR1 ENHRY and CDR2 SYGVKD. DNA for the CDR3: TGTGCCATCAGGGGACAGGAGGCGGTAGATACGCAGTATTTT. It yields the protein CAIRGQEAVDTQYF.

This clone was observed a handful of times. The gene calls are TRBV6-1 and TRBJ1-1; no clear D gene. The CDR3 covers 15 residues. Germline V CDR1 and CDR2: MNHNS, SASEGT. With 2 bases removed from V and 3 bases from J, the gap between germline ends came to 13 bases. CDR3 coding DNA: TGTGCCAGCAGTGAACGACCGGCTGACGACACTGAAGCTTTCTTT. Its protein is CASSERPADDTEAFF.

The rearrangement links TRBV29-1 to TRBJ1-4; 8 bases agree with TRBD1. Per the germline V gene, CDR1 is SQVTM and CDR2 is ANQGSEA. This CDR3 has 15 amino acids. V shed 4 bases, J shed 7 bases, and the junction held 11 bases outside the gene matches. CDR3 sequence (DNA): TGCAGCGTTGGGGGGGGCGGGGACAGGTTTGAAAAACTGTTTTTT. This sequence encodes CSVGGGGDRFEKLFF. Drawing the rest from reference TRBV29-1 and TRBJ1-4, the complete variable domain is SAVISQKPSRDICQRGTSLTIQCQVDSQVTMMFWYRQQPGQSLTLIATANQGSEATYESGFVIDKFPISRPNLTFSTLTVSNMSPEDSSIYLCSVGGGGDRFEKLFFGSGTQLSVL.

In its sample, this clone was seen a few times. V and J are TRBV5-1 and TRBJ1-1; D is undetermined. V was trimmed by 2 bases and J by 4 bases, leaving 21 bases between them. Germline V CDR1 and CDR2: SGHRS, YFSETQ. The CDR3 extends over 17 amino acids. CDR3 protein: CASSLHGLHGLVTEAFF. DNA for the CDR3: TGCGCCAGCAGCTTACATGGACTCCATGGATTGGTCACTGAAGCTTTCTTT. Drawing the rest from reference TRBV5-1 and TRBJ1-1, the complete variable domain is KAGVTQTPRYLIKTRGQQVTLSCSPISGHRSVSWYQQTPGQGLQFLFEYFSETQRNKGNFPGRFSGRQFSNSRSEMNVSTLELGDSALYLCASSLHGLHGLVTEAFFGQGTRLTVV.

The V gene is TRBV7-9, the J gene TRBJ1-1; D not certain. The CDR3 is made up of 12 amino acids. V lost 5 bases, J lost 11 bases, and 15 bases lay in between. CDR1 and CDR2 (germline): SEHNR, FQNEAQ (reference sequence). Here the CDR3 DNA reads TGTGCCAGCAGCCCCCCCGGACCTGGGGCTTTCTTT. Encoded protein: CASSPPGPGAFF.

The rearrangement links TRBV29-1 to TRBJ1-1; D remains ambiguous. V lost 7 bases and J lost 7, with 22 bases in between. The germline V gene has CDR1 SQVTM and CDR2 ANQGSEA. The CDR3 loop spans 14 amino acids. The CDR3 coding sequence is TGCAGCGCCCCGAGGCCGGGAATCCGCGATGAAGCTTTCTTT. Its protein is CSAPRPGIRDEAFF.

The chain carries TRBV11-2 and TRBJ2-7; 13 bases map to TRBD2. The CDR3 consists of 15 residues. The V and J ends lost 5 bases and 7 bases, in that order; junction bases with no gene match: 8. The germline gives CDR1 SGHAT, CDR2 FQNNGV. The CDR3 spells CASSAGTSGNNEQYF. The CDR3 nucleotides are TGTGCCAGCAGCGCTGGGACTAGCGGGAATAATGAGCAGTACTTC.

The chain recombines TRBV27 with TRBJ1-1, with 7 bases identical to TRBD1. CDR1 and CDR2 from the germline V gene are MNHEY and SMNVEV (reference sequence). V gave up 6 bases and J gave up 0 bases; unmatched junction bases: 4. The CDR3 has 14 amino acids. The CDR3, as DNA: TGTGCCAGCAGCCTACAGGGGATGAACACTGAAGCTTTCTTT. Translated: CASSLQGMNTEAFF.

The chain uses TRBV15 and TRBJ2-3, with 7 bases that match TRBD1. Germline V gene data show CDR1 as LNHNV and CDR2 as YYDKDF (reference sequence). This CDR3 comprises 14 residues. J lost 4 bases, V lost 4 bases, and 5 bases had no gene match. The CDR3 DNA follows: TGTGCCACCAGCAATTCGCAGGGGGCAGATACGCAGTATTTT. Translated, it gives CATSNSQGADTQYF.

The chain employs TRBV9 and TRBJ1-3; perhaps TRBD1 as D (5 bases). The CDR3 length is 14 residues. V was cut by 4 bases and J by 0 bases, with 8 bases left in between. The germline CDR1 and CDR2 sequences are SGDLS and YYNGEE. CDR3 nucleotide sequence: TGTGCCAGCAGCTTAGGGACCTCTGGAAACACCATATATTTT. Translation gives CASSLGTSGNTIYF.

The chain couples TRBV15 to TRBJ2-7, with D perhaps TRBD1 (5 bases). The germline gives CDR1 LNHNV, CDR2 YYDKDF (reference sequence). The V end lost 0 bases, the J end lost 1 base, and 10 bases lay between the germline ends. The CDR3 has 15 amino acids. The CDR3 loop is CATSRDTDTSYEQYF. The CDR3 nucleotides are TGTGCCACCAGCAGAGATACGGACACTTCCTACGAGCAGTACTTC.

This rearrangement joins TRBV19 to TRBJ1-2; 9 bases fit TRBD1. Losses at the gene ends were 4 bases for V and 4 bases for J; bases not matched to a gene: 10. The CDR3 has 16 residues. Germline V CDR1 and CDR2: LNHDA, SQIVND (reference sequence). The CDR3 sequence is CASSSPGTGRGYGYTF. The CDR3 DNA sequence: TGTGCCAGTAGTAGTCCCGGGACAGGGAGGGGCTATGGCTACACCTTC. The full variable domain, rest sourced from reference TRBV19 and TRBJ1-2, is DGGITQSPKYLFRKEGQNVTLSCEQNLNHDAMYWYRQDPGQGLRLIYYSQIVNDFQKGDIAEGYSVSREKKESFPLTVTSAQKNPTAFYLCASSSPGTGRGYGYTFGSGTRLTVV.

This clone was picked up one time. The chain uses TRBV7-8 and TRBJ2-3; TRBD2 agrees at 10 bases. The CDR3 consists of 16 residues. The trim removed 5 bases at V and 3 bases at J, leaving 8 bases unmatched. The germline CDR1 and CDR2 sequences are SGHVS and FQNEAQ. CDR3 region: CASSHTSGGATDTQYF. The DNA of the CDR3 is TGTGCCAGCAGCCACACCAGCGGGGGGGCGACAGATACGCAGTATTTT.

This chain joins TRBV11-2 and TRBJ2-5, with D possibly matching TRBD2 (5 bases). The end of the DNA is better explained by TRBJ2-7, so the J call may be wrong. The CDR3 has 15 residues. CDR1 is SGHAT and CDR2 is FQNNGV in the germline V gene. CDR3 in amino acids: CASSLEDSNYYEQYF. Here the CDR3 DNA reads TGTGCCAGCAGCTTAGAGGACTCGAATTACTACGAGCAGTACTTC.

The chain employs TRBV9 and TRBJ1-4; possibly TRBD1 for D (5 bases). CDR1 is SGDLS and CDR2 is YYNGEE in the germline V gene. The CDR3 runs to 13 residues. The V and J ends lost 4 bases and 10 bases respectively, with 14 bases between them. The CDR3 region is CASSPRDGGKLFF. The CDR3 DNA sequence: TGTGCCAGCAGCCCCCGGGACGGTGGAAAACTGTTTTTT. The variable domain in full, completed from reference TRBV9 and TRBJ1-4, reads DSGVTQTPKHLITATGQRVTLRCSPRSGDLSVYWYQQSLDQGLQFLIQYYNGEERAKGNILERFSAQQFPDLHSELNLSSLELGDSALYFCASSPRDGGKLFFGSGTQLSVL.

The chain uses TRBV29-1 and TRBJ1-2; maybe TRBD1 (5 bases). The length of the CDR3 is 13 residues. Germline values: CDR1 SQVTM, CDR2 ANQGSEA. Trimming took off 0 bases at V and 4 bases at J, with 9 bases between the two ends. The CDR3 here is CSVEERTFYGYTF. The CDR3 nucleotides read TGCAGCGTTGAAGAGAGGACATTCTATGGCTACACCTTC. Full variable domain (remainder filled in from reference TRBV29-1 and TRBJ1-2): SAVISQKPSRDICQRGTSLTIQCQVDSQVTMMFWYRQQPGQSLTLIATANQGSEATYESGFVIDKFPISRPNLTFSTLTVSNMSPEDSSIYLCSVEERTFYGYTFGSGTRLTVV.

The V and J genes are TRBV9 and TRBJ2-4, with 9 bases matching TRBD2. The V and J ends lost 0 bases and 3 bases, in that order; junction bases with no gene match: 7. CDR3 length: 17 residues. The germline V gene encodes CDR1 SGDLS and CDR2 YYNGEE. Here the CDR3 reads CASSVDLSGGVKNIQYF. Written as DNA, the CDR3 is TGTGCCAGCAGCGTAGATCTTAGCGGGGGAGTCAAAAACATTCAGTACTTC.

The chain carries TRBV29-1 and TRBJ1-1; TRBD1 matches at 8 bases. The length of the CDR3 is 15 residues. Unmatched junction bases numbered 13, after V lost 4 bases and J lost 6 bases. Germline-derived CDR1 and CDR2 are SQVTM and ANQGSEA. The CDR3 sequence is CSVGKRQGLVPEAFF. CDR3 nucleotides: TGCAGCGTTGGCAAGAGACAGGGGTTGGTCCCTGAAGCTTTCTTT. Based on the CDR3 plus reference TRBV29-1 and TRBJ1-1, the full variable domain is SAVISQKPSRDICQRGTSLTIQCQVDSQVTMMFWYRQQPGQSLTLIATANQGSEATYESGFVIDKFPISRPNLTFSTLTVSNMSPEDSSIYLCSVGKRQGLVPEAFFGQGTRLTVV.

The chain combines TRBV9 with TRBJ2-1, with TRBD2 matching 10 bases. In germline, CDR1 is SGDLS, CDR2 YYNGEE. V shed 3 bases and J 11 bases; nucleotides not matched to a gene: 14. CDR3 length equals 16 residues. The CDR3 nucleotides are TGTGCCAGCAGCGGGACCTGGGGACTAGCGAGCGATCAGCAGTTCTTC. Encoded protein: CASSGTWGLASDQQFF.

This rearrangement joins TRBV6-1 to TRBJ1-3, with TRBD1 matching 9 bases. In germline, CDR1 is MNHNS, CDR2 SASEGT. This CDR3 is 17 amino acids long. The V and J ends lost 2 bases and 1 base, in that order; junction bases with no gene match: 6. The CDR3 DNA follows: TGTGCCAGCAGTGAAACAGGGGGCGGGGAATCTGGAAACACCATATATTTT. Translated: CASSETGGGESGNTIYF.